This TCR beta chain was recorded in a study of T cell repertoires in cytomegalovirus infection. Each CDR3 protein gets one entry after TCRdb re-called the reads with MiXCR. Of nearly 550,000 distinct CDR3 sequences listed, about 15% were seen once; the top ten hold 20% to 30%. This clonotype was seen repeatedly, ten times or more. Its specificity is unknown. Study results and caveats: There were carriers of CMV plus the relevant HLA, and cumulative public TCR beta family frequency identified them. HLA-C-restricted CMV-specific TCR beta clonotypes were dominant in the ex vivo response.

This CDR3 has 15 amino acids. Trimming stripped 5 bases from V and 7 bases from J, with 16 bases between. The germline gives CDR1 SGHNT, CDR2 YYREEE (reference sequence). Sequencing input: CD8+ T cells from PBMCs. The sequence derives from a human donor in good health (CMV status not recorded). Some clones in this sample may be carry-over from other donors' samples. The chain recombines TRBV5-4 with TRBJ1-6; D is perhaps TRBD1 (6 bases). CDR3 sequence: CASRDHGQFNSPLHF. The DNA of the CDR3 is TGTGCCAGCAGAGACCACGGACAGTTCAATTCACCCCTCCACTTT.